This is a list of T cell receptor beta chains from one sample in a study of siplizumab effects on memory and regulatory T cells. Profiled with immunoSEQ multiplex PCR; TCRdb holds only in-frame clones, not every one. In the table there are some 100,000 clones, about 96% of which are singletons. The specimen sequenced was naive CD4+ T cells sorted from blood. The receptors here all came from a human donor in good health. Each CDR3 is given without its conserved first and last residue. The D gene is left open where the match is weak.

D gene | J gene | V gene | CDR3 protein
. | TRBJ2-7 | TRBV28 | ASSFQKGDPGEQY
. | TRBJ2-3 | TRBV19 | ASRPDQSTDTQY
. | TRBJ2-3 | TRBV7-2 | ASSFSTDTQY
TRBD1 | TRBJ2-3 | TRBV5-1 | ASNRTGRTDTQY
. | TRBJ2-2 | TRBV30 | AWRPTQLIGELF
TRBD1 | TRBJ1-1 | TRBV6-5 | ASSPGGWTEAF
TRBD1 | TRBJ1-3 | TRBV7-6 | ASSFTGESSGNTIY
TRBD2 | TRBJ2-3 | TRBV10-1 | ASSETSGGAQDTQY
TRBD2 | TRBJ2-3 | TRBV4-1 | ASRSRGGVVDTQY
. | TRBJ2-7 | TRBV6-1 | ASSAGFSYEQY
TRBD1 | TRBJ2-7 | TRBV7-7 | ASSRDSSYEQY
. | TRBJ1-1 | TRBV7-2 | ASSFARNLGTEAF
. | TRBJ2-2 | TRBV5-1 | ASSRGTPNTGELF
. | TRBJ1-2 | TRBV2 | ASSYEIQGTYGYT
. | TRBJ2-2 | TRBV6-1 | ASRKQLTAGELF
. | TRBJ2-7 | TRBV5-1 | ASSSNWVSPSYEQY
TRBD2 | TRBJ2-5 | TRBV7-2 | ASSPDSGGPETQY
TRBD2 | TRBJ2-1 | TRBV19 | ASTSTSGEENEQF
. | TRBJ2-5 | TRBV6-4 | ASSEGVPKETQY
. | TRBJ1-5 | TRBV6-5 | ASTPDRRSNQPQH
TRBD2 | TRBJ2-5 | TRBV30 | AWSRLAGLQETQY
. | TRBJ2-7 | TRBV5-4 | ASSPGLYYEQY
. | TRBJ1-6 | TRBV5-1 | ASSPGGGAWPLH
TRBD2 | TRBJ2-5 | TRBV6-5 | ASSYRLAGGNTQY
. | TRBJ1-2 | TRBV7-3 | ASSYDGYT
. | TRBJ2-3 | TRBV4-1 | ASSQALGTQY
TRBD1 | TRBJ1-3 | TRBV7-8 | ASRRDRVISGNTIY
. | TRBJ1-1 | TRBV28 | ASSLPQGKAF
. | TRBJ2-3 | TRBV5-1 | ASSLVRSGNTDTQY